Each of the 15 T cell receptor beta chains below was sequenced from the same sample in a study of OX40 agonist ivuxolimab in advanced cancers. The protocol was immunoSEQ multiplex PCR, while the TCRdb copy is restricted to in-frame clones and leaves out a portion. Of about 27,000 clones in the sample, around 81% were seen once. The source material was CD4+ or CD8+ T cells sorted from blood, sampled in a trial of the OX40 agonist ivuxolimab. These receptors all stem from an adult with an advanced solid tumor such as melanoma, head and neck, liver or kidney cancer.

This chain links TRBV7-9 with TRBJ1-5; the match to TRBD1 covers 7 bases. The length of the CDR3 is 16 residues. Losses at the gene ends were 4 bases for V and 2 bases for J; bases not matched to a gene: 8. Germline V gene lookup returns CDR1 SEHNR and CDR2 FQNEAQ (reference sequence). CDR3 in DNA: TGTGCCAGCAGCTCCCACGACAGGGAGGGCAATCAGCCCCAGCATTTT. Amino acids: CASSSHDREGNQPQHF.

The table lists this clone with a count of one. The chain's CDR3 is CASSPYRIDRSVSYEQYF. In nucleotides, the CDR3 is TGTGCCAGCAGCCCGTATAGAATTGACCGCTCGGTATCCTACGAGCAGTACTTC. The chain links TRBV5-5 to TRBJ2-7; no clear D gene. Trimming left V 4 bases short and J 1 base short, with 24 bases between. The CDR3 consists of 18 residues. Germline CDR1 is SGHKS and CDR2 is YYEKEE (reference sequence).

The chain carries TRBV5-8 and TRBJ2-4, with a possible D match to TRBD1 (6 bases). The CDR3 sequence is 10 residues long. The germline gives CDR1 SGHTS, CDR2 YDEGEE. V was clipped by 9 bases and J by 5 bases, with 6 bases between them. CDR3 sequence reads: CATGENIQYF. CDR3 nucleotide sequence: TGTGCCACAGGGGAAAACATTCAGTACTTC.

This clone came up once. This chain uses TRBV30 with TRBJ2-5, with 8 bases identical to TRBD1. Unmatched junction bases numbered 1, after V lost 3 bases and J lost 1 base. Per the germline V gene, CDR1 is GTSNPN and CDR2 is SVGIG (reference sequence). The CDR3 loop spans 13 amino acids. CDR3 DNA sequence: TGTGCCTGGAGCCAGGGGGCCCAAGAGACCCAGTACTTC. Translation: CAWSQGAQETQYF.

By its share, this clone is medium-sized. The chain is built from TRBV9 and TRBJ1-1; possibly TRBD1 for D (5 bases). The length of the CDR3 is 14 residues. With 2 bases removed from V and 2 bases from J, the gap between germline ends came to 10 bases. Germline V gene sequence: CDR1 SGDLS, CDR2 YYNGEE. CDR3 DNA sequence: TGTGCCAGCAGCGTGGGCAGGGCAAACACTGAAGCTTTCTTT. Translating gives CASSVGRANTEAFF.

V is TRBV11-1 and J is TRBJ2-1, with 7 bases aligning to TRBD2. This CDR3 comprises 18 residues. J lost 5 bases, V lost 2 bases, and 15 bases had no gene match. Looked up from germline, CDR1 is SGHAT and CDR2 is FQDESV (reference sequence). CDR3 sequence: CASSLNHYGGLYDNEQFF. CDR3 sequence (DNA): TGTGCCAGCAGCTTAAACCATTATGGGGGACTATATGACAATGAGCAGTTCTTC.

The chain has TRBV7-9 and TRBJ2-4; D is perhaps TRBD1 (5 bases). Trimming cost V 0 bases and J 4 bases, with 7 bases left between them. In germline, CDR1 is SEHNR, CDR2 FQNEAQ (reference sequence). The CDR3 length is 14 residues. The CDR3 coding sequence is TGTGCCAGCAGCTTAGCGGGGCCTAAAAACATTCAGTACTTC. As protein: CASSLAGPKNIQYF.

The table lists this clone with a few counts. The J gene is TRBJ1-2, the V gene TRBV4-1; no definite D call. The CDR3 sequence is 14 residues long. V was trimmed by 4 bases and J by 3 bases, leaving 12 bases between them. Per germline, CDR1 MGHRA and CDR2 YSYEKL. CDR3 amino acids: CASSPAIRDYGYTF. CDR3 coding DNA: TGCGCCAGCAGCCCAGCGATAAGAGACTATGGCTACACCTTC.

This sequence joins TRBV7-8 and TRBJ1-5; possibly TRBD1 for D (5 bases). V lost 5 bases to trimming and J lost 6 bases, with 8 bases between them. This CDR3 is built from 12 residues. Germline CDR1 is SGHVS and CDR2 is FQNEAQ. CDR3 region: CASSEGVQPQHF. The CDR3 DNA is TGTGCCAGCAGCGAAGGGGTTCAGCCCCAGCATTTT.

This rearrangement joins TRBV19 to TRBJ2-5; weak D call: TRBD1 (6 bases). V lost 5 bases and J 5 bases, leaving 18 bases between the germline ends. The CDR3 length is 15 residues. In germline, CDR1 is LNHDA, CDR2 SQIVND (reference sequence). CDR3 sequence (DNA): TGTGCCAGTAGTCCCCTAGGGGGAACAGGGGAGACCCAGTACTTC. The encoded protein is CASSPLGGTGETQYF.

The chain uses TRBV9 and TRBJ1-6, with 10 bases aligning to TRBD1. Germline assignment: CDR1 SGDLS and CDR2 YYNGEE. The CDR3 extends over 15 amino acids. V shed 4 bases, J shed 7 bases, and the junction held 5 bases outside the gene matches. CDR3 in amino acids: CASSTDRGLNSPLHF. CDR3 in DNA: TGTGCCAGCAGCACCGACAGGGGGCTGAATTCACCCCTCCACTTT.

This chain joins TRBV19 and TRBJ2-7; D might be TRBD1 (5 bases). CDR3 size: 13 residues. In germline, CDR1 is LNHDA, CDR2 SQIVND (reference sequence). V lost 7 bases to trimming and J lost 0 bases, with 10 bases between them. The CDR3 region has the DNA TGTGCCAGTACCCCCGACAGCTCCTACGAGCAGTACTTC. It yields the protein CASTPDSSYEQYF.

Here the CDR3 DNA reads TGCGCCAGCAGCTTTGGCAGACCAAACTATGGCTACACCTTC. Translated: CASSFGRPNYGYTF. This chain connects TRBV5-1 to TRBJ1-2; D call uncertain. V lost 2 bases, J lost 2 bases, and 10 bases lay in between. Germline CDR1 reads SGHRS; CDR2 reads YFSETQ. CDR3 length: 14 amino acids.

CDR3 sequence reads: CASSIVGASYEQYF. The DNA for the CDR3 is TGTGCCAGTAGTATAGTAGGGGCCTCCTACGAGCAGTACTTC. The rearrangement links TRBV19 to TRBJ2-7; a possible D gene is TRBD1 (5 bases). The V and J ends lost 1 base and 0 bases respectively, with 7 bases between them. Germline values: CDR1 LNHDA, CDR2 SQIVND (reference sequence). The CDR3 consists of 14 residues.

The rearrangement uses TRBV5-6 and TRBJ2-7, with 9 bases aligning to TRBD1. V was pared by 2 bases and J by 3 bases, with 3 bases of the junction left unmatched. The CDR3 covers 14 residues. From germline, CDR1 is SGHDT and CDR2 YYEEEE. Here the CDR3 DNA reads TGTGCCAGCAGCTTAGGGACAGGGTTCTACGAGCAGTACTTC. Protein: CASSLGTGFYEQYF.